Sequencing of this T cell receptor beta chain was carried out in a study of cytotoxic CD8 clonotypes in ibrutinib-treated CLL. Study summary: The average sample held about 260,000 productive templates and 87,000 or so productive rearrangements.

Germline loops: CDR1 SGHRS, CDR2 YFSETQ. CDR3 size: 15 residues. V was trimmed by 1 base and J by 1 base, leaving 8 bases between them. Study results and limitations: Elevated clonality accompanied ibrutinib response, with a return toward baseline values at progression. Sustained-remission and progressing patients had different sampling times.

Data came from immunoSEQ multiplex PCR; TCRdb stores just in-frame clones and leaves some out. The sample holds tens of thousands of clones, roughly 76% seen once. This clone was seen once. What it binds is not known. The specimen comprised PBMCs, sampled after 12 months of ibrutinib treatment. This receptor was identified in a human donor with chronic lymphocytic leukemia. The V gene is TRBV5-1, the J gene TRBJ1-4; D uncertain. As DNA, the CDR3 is TGCGCCAGCAGCTTGCTGGGTAGAACTAATGAAAAACTGTTTTTT. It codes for CASSLLGRTNEKLFF.